Sequencing of this T cell receptor (beta chain) was carried out in a study of blood T cell repertoires in COVID-19. Study as a whole: T cells, B-cell-depleted T cells, or PBMCs provided the cDNA or gDNA that served as material.

V shed 3 bases and J shed 7 bases, with 16 bases lying between them. In germline, CDR1 is SGHDT, CDR2 YYEEEE. The CDR3 covers 14 residues. In the authors' workflow: Amplified reference gene primers provided the basis for estimating nucleated cell counts. The table came from immunoSEQ multiplex PCR; TCRdb's copy has only in-frame clones and leaves some out. The D gene and trimming were derived from the DNA, and the V and J assignments and clone size from that table. Counted here are roughly 120,000 clones, approximately 90% occurring once; the ten biggest clones make up 2% to 2.5%. Sequencing was carried out using peripheral blood. The gene calls are TRBV5-6 and TRBJ1-2; D gene ambiguous. This clonotype was obtained from a woman aged 50 to 60 with acute or convalescent COVID-19. The CDR3 nucleotides read TGTGCCAGCAGCTCCGACGAGGGTCTGGCTGGCTACACCTTC. Translated, it gives CASSSDEGLAGYTF.